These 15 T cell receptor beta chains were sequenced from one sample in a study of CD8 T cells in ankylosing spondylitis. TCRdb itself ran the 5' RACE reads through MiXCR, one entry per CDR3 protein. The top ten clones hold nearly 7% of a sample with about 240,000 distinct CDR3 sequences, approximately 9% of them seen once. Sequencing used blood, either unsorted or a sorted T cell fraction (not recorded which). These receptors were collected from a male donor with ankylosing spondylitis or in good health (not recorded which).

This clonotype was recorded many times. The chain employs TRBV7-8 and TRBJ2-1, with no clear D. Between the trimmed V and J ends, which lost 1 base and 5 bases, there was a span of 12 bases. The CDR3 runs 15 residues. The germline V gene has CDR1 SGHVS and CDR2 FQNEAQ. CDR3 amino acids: CASSLGRVRDNEQFF. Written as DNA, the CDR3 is TGTGCCAGCAGCTTAGGAAGGGTTAGGGACAATGAGCAGTTCTTC.

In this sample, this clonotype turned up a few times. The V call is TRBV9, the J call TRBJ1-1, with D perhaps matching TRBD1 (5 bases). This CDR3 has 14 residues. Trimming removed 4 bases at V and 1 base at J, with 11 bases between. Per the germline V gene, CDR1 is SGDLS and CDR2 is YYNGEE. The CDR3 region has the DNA TGTGCCAGCAGCACGACAGCGAAGAACACTGAAGCTTTCTTT. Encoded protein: CASSTTAKNTEAFF.

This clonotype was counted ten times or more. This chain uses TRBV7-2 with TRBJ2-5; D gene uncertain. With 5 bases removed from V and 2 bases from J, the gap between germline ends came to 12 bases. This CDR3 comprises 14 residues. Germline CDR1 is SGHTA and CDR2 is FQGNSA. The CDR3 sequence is CASSRPRVQETQYF. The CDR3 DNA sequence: TGTGCCAGCAGCCGACCCCGTGTACAAGAGACCCAGTACTTC.

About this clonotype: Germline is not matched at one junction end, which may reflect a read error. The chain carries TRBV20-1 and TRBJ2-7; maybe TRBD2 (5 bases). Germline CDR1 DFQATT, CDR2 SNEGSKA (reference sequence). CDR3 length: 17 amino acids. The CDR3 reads CCARDARTGLFRYEQYF. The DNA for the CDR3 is TGCTGTGCTAGAGACGCCCGGACTGGACTGTTCCGCTACGAGCAGTACTTC.

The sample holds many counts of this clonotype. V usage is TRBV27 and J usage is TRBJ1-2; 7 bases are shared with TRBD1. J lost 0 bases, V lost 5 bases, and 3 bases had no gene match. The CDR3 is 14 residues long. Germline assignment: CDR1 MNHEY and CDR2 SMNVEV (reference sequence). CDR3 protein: CASSPDRTNYGYTF. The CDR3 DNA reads TGTGCCAGCAGTCCGGACAGGACTAACTATGGCTACACCTTC.

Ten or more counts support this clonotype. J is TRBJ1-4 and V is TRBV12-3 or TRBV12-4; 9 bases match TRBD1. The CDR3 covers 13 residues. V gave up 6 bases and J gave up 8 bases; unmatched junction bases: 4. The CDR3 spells CASRGQGQEKLFF. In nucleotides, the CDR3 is TGTGCCAGCAGGGGACAGGGCCAAGAAAAACTGTTTTTT.

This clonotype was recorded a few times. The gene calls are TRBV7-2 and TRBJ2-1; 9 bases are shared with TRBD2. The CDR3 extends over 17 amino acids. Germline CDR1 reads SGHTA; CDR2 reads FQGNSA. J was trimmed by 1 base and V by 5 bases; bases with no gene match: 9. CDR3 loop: CASSSWSSGISYNEQFF. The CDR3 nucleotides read TGTGCCAGCAGCAGCTGGTCTAGCGGGATTTCCTACAATGAGCAGTTCTTC. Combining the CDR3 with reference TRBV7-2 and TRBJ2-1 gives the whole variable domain GAGVSQSPSNKVTEKGKDVELRCDPISGHTALYWYRQSLGQGLEFLIYFQGNSAPDKSGLPSDRFSAERTGGSVSTLTIQRTQQEDSAVYLCASSSWSSGISYNEQFFGPGTRLTVL.

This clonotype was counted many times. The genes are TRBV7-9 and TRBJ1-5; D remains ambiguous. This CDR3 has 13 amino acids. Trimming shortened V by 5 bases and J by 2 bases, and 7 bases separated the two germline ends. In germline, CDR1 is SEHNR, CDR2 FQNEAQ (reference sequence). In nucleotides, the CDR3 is TGTGCCAGCAGCCCTGCCGGCAATCAGCCCCAGCATTTT. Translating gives CASSPAGNQPQHF.

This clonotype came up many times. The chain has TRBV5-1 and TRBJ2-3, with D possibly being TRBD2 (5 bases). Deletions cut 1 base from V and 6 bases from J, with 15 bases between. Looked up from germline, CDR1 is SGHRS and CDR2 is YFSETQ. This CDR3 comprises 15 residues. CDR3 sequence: CASSLLGRSGDTQYF. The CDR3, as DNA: TGCGCCAGCAGCTTGCTAGGACGCAGCGGCGATACGCAGTATTTT. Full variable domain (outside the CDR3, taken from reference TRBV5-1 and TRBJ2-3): KAGVTQTPRYLIKTRGQQVTLSCSPISGHRSVSWYQQTPGQGLQFLFEYFSETQRNKGNFPGRFSGRQFSNSRSEMNVSTLELGDSALYLCASSLLGRSGDTQYFGPGTRLTVL.

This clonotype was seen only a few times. CDR3 sequence: CASTDPTGANVLTF. The CDR3 nucleotides are TGTGCCAGCACCGACCCAACGGGGGCCAACGTCCTGACTTTC. V gene TRBV12-3 or TRBV12-4 combines with J gene TRBJ2-6; D call uncertain. Trimming shortened V by 7 bases and J by 4 bases, and 11 bases separated the two germline ends. CDR3 length: 14 residues.

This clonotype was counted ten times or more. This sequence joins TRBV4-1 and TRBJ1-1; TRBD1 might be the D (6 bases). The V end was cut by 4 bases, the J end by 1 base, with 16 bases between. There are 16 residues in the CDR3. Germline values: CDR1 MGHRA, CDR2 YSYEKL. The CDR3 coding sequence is TGCGCCAGCAGCCCTATAATAAGACAGGCGAACACTGAAGCTTTCTTT. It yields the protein CASSPIIRQANTEAFF.

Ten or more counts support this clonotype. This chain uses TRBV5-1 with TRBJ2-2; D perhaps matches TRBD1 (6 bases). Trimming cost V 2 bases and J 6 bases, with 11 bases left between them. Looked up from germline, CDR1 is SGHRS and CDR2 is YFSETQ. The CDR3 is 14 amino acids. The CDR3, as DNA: TGCGCCAGCAGCTTACAGGACAGAGCCGGGGAGCTGTTTTTT. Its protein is CASSLQDRAGELFF.

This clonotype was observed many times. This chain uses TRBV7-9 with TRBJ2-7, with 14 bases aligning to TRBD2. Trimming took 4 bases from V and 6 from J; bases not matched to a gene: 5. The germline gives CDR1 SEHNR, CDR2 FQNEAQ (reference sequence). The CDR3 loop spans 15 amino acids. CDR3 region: CASSSPGLAGVEQYF. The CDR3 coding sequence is TGTGCCAGCAGCTCCCCGGGACTAGCGGGAGTCGAGCAGTACTTC. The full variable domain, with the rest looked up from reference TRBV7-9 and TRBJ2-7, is DTGVSQNPRHKITKRGQNVTFRCDPISEHNRLYWYRQTLGQGPEFLTYFQNEAQLEKSRLLSDRFSAERPKGSFSTLEIQRTEQGDSAMYLCASSSPGLAGVEQYFGPGTRLTVT.

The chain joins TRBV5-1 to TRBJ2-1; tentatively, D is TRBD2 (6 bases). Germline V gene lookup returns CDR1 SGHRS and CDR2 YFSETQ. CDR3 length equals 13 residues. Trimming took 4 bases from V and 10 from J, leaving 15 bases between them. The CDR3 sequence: CASSPAEGGEQFF. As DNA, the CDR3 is TGCGCCAGCAGCCCGGCCGAGGGAGGCGAGCAGTTCTTC.

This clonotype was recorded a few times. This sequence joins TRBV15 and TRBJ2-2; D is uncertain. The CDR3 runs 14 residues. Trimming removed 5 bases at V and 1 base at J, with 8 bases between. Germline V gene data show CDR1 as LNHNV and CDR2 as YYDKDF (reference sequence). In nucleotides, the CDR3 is TGTGCCACCAGCGACGTTTGGAACACCGGGGAGCTGTTTTTT. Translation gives CATSDVWNTGELFF.